Sequencing of this TCR beta chain was carried out in a study of T cell responses to AZD1222 COVID-19 vaccine. Study-wide results and caveats: All repertoire sampling was performed exclusively after the peak T cell response. Seropositive AZD1222 recipients at baseline numbered only five or six. Females made up more of the donors, who were largely white British, and clonal diversity may have come out too low.

The CDR3 totals 16 residues. CDR1 is MGHRA and CDR2 is YSYEKL in the germline V gene. J was trimmed by 3 bases and V by 1 base; bases with no gene match: 6. Comments on this clone: Its antigen is not identified.

The data were produced by immunoSEQ multiplex PCR, yet TCRdb's version contains in-frame clones alone and is incomplete. The sample carries around 120,000 clones, about nine tenths recorded once. The starting material was peripheral blood, obtained 28 days after the second AZD1222 dose. The sequence derives from an adult who received the AZD1222 COVID-19 vaccine. The rearrangement uses TRBV4-1 and TRBJ2-7; 10 nucleotides align to TRBD2. The DNA for the CDR3 is TGCGCCAGCAGCCAAGGAAGCGGGAGGGTCCTCTACGAGCAGTACTTC. This gives the protein CASSQGSGRVLYEQYF.